The clone carrying this TCR beta chain has ten or more counts. Its antigen is not known. TCRdb redid the calling of the 5' RACE reads with MiXCR, one entry per CDR3 protein. The table shows 200,000 to 300,000 distinct CDR3 sequences, with roughly 17% occurring only once. The CDR3 runs to 17 residues. Germline lookup yields CDR1 MDHEN and CDR2 SYDVKM. After removal of 6 bases from V and 3 bases from J, the junction contained 11 bases not matched to a gene. The record originates from a study of T-cell memory formation after mild COVID-19. Whole-study results and caveats: Among contracting clones, CD4+ were mainly CM/EM and CD8+ enriched in EMRA. There were some responding clones in pre-infection memory, which suggested that cross-reactive memory had joined.

Sequencing input: PBMCs or a T cell subset sorted from them (not recorded which). The sequence was obtained from a man between 18 and 29 years old who had mild COVID-19 (a few samples of this study predate the infection). Cell type and time point are not known. The chain uses TRBV28 and TRBJ1-4, with 9 positions matching TRBD1. Here the CDR3 reads CASSHKQGARANEKLFF. DNA of the CDR3: TGTGCCAGCAGCCATAAACAGGGGGCACGGGCTAATGAAAAACTGTTTTTT.